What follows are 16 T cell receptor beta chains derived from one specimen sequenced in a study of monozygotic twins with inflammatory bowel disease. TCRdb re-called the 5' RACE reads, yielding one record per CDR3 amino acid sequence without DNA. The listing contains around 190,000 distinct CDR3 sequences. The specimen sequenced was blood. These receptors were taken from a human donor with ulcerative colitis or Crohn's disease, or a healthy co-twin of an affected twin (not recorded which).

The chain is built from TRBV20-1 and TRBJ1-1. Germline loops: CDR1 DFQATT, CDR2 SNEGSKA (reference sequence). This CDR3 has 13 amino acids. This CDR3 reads CSARKLGDTEAFF.

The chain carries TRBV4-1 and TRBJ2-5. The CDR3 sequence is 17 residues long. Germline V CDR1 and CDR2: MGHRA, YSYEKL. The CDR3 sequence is CASSQGVLSTTAETQYF.

CDR3 loop: CASSSRQGRFDTQYF. This chain joins TRBV7-2 and TRBJ2-3; the D call of TRBD1 rests on TCRdb alone, since no DNA is present to check it. The germline V gene has CDR1 SGHTA and CDR2 FQGNSA. This CDR3 is built from 15 residues.

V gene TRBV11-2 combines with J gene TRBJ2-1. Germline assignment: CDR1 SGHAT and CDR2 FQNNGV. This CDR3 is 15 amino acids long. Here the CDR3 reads CASSLGLGLYNEQFF.

CDR3 in amino acids: CASSLDGGHEQYF. The V gene is TRBV7-3, the J gene TRBJ2-7. This CDR3 has 13 amino acids. Germline assignment: CDR1 SGHTA and CDR2 FQGTGA.

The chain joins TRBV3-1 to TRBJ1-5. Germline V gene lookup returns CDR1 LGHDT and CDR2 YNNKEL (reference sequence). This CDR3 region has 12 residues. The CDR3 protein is CASSQRNQPQHF.

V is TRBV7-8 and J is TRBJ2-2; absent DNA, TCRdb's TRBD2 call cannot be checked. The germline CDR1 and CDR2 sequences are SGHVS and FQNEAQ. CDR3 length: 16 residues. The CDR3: CASSFLAGVSTGELFF.

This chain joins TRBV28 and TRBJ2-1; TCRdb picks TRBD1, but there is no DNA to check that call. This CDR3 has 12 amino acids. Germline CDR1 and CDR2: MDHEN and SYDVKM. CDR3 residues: CAIDRVGNEQFF.

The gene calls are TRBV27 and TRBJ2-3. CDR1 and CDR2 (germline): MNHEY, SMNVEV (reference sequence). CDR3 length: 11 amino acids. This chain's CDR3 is CASSSGDTQYF.

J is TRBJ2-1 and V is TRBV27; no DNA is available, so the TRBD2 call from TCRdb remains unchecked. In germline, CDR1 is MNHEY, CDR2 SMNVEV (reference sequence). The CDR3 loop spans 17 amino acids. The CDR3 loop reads CASSLPRLAGANNEQFF.

The CDR3 protein is CASSGGWGRGVKETQYF. The J gene is TRBJ2-5, the V gene TRBV12-3 or TRBV12-4; the TCRdb call, TRBD1, lacks DNA for checking. The CDR3 consists of 17 residues.

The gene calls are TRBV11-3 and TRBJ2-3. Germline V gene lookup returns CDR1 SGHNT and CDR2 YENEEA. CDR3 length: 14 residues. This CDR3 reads CASSLQASTDTQYF. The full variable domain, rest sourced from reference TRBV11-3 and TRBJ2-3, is EAGVVQSPRYKIIEKKQPVAFWCNPISGHNTLYWYLQNLGQGPELLIRYENEEAVDDSQLPKDRFSAERLKGVDSTLKIQPAELGDSAVYLCASSLQASTDTQYFGPGTRLTVL.

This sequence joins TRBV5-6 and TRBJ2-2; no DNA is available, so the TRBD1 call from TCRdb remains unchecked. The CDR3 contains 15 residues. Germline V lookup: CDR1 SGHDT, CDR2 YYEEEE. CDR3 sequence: CASSFDPRGTGELFF.

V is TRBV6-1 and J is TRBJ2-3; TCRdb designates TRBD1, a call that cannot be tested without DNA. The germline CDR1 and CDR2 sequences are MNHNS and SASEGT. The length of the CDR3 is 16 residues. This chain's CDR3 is CASSTDRDRGTDTQYF.

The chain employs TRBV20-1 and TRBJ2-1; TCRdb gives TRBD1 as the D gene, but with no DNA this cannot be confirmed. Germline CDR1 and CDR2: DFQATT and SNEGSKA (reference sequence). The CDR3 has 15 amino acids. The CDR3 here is CSARDAGRTYNEQFF.

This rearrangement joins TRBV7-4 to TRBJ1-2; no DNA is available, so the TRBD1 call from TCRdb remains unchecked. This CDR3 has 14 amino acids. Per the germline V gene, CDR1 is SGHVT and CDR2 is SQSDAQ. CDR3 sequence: CASSTPTGAYGYTF. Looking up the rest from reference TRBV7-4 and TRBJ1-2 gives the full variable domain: GAGVSQSPRYKVAKRGRDVALRCDSISGHVTLYWYRQTLGQGSEVLTYSQSDAQRDKSGRPSGRFSAERPERSVSTLKIQRTEQGDSAVYLCASSTPTGAYGYTFGSGTRLTVV.